This T cell receptor beta chain was found in a study of blood T cells in healthy people across ages. Points from the study as a whole: Donors of long life had a larger count of naive CD4+ cells and greater diversity than aged donors.

This clonotype was recorded at least ten times. The antigen is unknown. Then a second PCR, running roughly 6 to 12 cycles, was carried out with a sample-barcoded 5' primer and a J-beta primer mix. TCRdb fed the 5' RACE reads into MiXCR, producing one record per CDR3 protein. The sample comprises some 930,000 distinct CDR3 sequences, 25% to 35% of which are singletons, and around 9.6% rests with the top ten. The CDR3 has 15 residues. The junction had 6 bases not matched to a gene; V was cut back by 4 bases and J by 4 bases. The germline V gene has CDR1 MRHNA and CDR2 SNTAGT. These data also formed part of another study, on T cells of mothers and their children.

The sequence was obtained from a woman aged 40 to 50 in good health. Sequencing input: blood. The chain carries TRBV6-4 and TRBJ2-3, with 9 positions matching TRBD2. DNA for the CDR3: TGTGCCAGCAGTGCCATTAGCGGGGGATCAGATACGCAGTATTTT. This codes for CASSAISGGSDTQYF.